This TCR beta chain derives from a study of blood T cells in healthy people across ages. Total RNA extracted from each sample amounted to at least 6 micrograms. Study findings and constraints: Estimates of total diversity, which came from one million sequenced T cells, were considered to be underestimates.

Trimming took 0 bases from V and 4 from J, leaving 11 bases between them. From germline, CDR1 is SGDLS and CDR2 YYNGEE. The CDR3 extends over 14 amino acids. Primed by a sample-barcoded 5' primer and a J-beta primer mix, a second PCR proceeded for roughly 7 to 12 cycles. Each cDNA molecule was tagged by a template-switch adaptor that had 12 random nucleotides. TCRdb re-analysed the 5' RACE reads in MiXCR, keeping a single row per CDR3 protein. This table holds hundreds of thousands of distinct CDR3 sequences, roughly three fifths found once. Comments on this clonotype: Its matching antigen is unknown.

The chain has TRBV9 and TRBJ2-7; possible D gene TRBD2, 5 bases. The receptor's source is a man between 35 and 55 years old in good health. The sequencing sample was made of blood. In nucleotides, the CDR3 is TGTGCCAGCAGCGTAGCTCTGGGAGTTTACGAGCAGTACTTC. Protein product: CASSVALGVYEQYF.